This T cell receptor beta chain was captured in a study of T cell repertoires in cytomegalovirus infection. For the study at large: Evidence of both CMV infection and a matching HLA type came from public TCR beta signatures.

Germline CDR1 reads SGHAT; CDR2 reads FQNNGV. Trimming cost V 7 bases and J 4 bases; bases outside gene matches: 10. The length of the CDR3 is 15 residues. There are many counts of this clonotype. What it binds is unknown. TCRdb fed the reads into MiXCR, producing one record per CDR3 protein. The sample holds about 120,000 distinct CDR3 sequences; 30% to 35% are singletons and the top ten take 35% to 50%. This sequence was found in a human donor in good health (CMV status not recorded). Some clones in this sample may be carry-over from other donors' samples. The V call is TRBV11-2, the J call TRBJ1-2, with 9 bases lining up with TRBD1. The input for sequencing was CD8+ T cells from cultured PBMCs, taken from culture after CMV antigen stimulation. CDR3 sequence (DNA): TGTGCCAGCACCAGAGGACAGGGGCCGACCTATGGCTACACCTTC. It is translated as CASTRGQGPTYGYTF.